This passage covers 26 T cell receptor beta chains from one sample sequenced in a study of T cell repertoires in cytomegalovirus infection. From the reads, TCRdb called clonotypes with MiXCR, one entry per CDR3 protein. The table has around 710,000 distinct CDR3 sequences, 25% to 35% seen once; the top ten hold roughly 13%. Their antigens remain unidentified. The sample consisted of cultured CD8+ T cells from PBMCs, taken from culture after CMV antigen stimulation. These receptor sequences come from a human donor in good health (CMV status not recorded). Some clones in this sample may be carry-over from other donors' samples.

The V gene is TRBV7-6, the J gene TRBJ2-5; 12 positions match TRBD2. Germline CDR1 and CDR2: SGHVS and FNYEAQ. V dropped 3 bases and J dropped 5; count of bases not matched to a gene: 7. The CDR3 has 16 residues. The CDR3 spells CASSLLAGGREETQYF. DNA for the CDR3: TGTGCCAGCAGCTTGCTAGCGGGGGGGCGGGAGGAGACCCAGTACTTC.

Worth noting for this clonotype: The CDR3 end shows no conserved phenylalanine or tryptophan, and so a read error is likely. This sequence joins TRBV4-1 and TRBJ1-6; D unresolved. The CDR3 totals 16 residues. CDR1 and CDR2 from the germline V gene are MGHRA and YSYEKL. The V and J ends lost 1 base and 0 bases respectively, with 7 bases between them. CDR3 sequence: CASSQGILSYNSPLHC. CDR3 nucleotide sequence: TGCGCCAGCAGCCAAGGGATCCTCTCCTATAATTCACCCCTCCACTGT.

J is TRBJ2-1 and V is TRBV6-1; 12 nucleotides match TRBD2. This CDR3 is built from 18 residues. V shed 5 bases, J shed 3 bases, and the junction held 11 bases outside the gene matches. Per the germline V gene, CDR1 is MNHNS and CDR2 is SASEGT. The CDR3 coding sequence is TGTGCCAGCAGTACCTTCAGGACTAGCGGGGACGGCTACAATGAGCAGTTCTTC. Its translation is CASSTFRTSGDGYNEQFF.

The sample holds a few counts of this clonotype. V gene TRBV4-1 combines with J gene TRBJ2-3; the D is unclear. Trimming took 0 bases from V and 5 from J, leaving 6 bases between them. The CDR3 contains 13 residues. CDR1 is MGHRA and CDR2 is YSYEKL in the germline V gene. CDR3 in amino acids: CASSQEEGDTQYF. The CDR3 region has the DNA TGCGCCAGCAGCCAAGAAGAAGGAGATACGCAGTATTTT.

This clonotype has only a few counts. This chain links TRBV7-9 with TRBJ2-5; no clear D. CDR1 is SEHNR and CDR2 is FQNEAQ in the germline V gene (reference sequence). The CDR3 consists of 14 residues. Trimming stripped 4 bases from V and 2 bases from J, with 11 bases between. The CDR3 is CASSSTQTQETQYF. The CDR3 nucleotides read TGTGCCAGCAGCTCCACACAGACTCAAGAGACCCAGTACTTC.

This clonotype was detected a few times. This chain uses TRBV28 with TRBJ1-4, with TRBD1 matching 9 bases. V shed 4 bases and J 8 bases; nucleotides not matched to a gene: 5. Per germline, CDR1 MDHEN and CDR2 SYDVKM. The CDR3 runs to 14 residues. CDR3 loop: CASSSRTGDEKLFF. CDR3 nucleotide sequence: TGTGCCAGCAGTTCACGGACAGGGGACGAAAAACTGTTTTTT.

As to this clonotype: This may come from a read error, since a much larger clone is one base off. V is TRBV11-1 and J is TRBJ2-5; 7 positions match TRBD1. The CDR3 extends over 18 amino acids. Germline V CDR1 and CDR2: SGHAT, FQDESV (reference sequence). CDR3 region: CARSLDYRTGRIGETQYF. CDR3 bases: TGTGCCAGGAGCTTAGATTATAGGACAGGAAGGATAGGAGAGACCCAGTACTTC.

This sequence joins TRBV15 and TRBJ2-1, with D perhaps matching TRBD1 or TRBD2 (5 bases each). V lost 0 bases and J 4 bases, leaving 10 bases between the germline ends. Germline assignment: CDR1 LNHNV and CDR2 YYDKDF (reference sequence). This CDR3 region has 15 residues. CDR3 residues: CATSRDRDDYNEQFF. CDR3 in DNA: TGTGCCACCAGCAGAGATCGGGACGATTACAATGAGCAGTTCTTC.

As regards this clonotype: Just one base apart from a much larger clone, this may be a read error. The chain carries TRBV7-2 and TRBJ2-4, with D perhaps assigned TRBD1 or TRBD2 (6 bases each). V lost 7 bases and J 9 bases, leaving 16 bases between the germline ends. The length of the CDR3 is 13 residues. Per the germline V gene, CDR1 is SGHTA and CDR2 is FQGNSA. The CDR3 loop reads CASTKVGGAIQYF. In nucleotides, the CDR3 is TGTGCCAGCACCAAGGTCGGGGGCGCCATTCAGTACTTC.

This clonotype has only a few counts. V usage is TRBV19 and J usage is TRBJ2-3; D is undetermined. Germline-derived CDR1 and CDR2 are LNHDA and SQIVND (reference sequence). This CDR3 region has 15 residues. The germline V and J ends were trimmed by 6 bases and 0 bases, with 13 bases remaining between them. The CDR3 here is CASRPWDTSTDTQYF. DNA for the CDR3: TGTGCCAGTAGACCCTGGGATACTAGCACAGATACGCAGTATTTT.

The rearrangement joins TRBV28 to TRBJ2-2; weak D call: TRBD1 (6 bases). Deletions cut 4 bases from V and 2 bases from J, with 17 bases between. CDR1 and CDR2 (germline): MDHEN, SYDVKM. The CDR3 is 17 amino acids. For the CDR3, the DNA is TGTGCCAGCAGTTCCGCAGGGGTGAGGAGAAACACCGGGGAGCTGTTTTTT. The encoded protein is CASSSAGVRRNTGELFF. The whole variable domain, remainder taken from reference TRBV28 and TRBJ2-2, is DVKVTQSSRYLVKRTGEKVFLECVQDMDHENMFWYRQDPGLGLRLIYFSYDVKMKEKGDIPEGYSVSREKKERFSLILESASTNQTSMYLCASSSAGVRRNTGELFFGEGSRLTVL.

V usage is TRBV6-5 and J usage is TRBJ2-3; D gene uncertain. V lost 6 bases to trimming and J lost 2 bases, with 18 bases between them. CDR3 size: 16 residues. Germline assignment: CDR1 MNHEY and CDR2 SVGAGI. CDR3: CASRTYIIPNTDTQYF. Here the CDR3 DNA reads TGTGCCAGCAGGACCTACATAATCCCAAACACAGATACGCAGTATTTT.

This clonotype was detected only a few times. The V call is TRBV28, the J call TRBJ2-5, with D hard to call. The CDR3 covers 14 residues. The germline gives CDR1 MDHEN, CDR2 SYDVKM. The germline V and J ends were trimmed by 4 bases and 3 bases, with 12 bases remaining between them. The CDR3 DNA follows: TGTGCCAGCAGTTCTATAGTCTGGGAAGAGACCCAGTACTTC. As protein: CASSSIVWEETQYF.

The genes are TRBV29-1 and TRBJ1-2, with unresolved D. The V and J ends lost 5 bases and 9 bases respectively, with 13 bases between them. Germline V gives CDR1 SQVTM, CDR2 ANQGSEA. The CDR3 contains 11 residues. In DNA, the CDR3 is TGCAGCGTTCCTTGGGAGGCCCGCTACACCTTC. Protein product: CSVPWEARYTF.

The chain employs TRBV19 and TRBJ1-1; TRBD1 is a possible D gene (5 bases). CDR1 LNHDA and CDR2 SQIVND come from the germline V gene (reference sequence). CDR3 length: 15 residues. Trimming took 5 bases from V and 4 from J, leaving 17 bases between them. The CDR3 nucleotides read TGTGCCAGTAGTTTCGGTAGGGGATCCCCCACTGAAGCTTTCTTT. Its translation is CASSFGRGSPTEAFF.

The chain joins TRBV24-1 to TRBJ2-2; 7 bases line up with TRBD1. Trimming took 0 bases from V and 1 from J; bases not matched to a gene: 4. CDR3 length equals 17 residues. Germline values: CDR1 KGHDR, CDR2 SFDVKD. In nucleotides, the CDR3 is TGTGCCACCAGTGATTTGAACGGGGACAGGAACACCGGGGAGCTGTTTTTT. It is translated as CATSDLNGDRNTGELFF.

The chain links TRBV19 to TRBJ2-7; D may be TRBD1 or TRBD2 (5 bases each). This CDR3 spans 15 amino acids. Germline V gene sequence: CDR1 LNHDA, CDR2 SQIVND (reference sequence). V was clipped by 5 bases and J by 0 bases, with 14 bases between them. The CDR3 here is CASSLGRKSSYEQYF. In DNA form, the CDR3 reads TGTGCCAGTAGTTTGGGACGGAAAAGCTCCTACGAGCAGTACTTC.

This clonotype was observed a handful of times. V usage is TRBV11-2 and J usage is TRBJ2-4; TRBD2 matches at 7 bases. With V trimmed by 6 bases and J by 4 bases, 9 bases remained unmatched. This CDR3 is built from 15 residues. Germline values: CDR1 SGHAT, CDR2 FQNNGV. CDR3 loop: CASSSSGGGKNIQYF. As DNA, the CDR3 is TGTGCCAGCAGTTCGAGTGGGGGGGGAAAAAACATTCAGTACTTC. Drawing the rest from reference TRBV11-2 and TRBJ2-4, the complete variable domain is EAGVAQSPRYKIIEKRQSVAFWCNPISGHATLYWYQQILGQGPKLLIQFQNNGVVDDSQLPKDRFSAERLKGVDSTLKIQPAKLEDSAVYLCASSSSGGGKNIQYFGAGTRLSVL.

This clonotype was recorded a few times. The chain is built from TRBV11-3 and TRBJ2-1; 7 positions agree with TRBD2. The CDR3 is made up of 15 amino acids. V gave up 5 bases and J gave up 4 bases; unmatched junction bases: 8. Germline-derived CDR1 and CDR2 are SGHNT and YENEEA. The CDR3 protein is CASSDQSGDYNEQFF. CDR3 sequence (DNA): TGTGCCAGCAGCGACCAGAGCGGGGATTACAATGAGCAGTTCTTC.

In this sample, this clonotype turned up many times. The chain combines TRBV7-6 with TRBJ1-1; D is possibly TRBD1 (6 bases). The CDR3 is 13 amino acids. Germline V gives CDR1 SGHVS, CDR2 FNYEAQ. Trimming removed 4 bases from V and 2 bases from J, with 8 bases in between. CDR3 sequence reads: CASSSGTNTEAFF. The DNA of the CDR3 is TGTGCCAGCAGCTCCGGGACAAACACTGAAGCTTTCTTT.

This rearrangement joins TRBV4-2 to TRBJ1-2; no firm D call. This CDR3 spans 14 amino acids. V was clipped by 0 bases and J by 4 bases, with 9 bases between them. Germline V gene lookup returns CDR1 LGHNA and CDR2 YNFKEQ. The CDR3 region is CASSQERHGYGYTF. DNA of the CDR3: TGTGCCAGCAGCCAAGAACGACACGGCTATGGCTACACCTTC.

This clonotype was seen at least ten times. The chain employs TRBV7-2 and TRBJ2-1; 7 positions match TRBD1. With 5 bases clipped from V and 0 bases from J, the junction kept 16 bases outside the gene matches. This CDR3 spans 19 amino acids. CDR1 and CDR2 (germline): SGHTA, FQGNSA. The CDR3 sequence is CASSTGTATHRDSYNEQFF. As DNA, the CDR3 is TGTGCCAGCAGCACAGGGACAGCGACTCACCGCGACTCCTACAATGAGCAGTTCTTC.

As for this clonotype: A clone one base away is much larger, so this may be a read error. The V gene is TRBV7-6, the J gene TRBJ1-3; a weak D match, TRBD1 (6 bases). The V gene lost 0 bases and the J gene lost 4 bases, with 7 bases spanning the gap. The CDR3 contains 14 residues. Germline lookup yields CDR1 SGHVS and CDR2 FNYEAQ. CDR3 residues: CASSLADSGNTIYF. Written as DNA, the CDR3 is TGTGCCAGCAGCTTAGCGGACAGCGGAAACACCATATATTTT.

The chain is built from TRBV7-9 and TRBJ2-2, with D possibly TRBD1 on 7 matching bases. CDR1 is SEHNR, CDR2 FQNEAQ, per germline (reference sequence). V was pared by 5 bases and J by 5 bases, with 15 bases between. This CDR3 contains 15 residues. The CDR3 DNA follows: TGTGCCAGCAGCGGAGGAGGGACAGAGACCGGGGAGCTGTTTTTT. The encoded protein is CASSGGGTETGELFF.

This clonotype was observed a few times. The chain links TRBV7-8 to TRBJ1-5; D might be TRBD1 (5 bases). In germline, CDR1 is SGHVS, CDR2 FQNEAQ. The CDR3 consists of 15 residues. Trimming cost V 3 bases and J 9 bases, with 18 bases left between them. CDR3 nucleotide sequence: TGTGCCAGCAGCTTGGGTCGGGACCTTAAGCGGCCCCAGCATTTT. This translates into CASSLGRDLKRPQHF.

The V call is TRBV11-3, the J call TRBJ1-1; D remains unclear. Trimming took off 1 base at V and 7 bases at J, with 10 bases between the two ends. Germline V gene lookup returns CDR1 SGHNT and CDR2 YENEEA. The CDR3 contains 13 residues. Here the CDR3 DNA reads TGTGCCAGCAGCTTAGGGATGGAAGGTGAAGCTTTCTTT. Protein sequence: CASSLGMEGEAFF.